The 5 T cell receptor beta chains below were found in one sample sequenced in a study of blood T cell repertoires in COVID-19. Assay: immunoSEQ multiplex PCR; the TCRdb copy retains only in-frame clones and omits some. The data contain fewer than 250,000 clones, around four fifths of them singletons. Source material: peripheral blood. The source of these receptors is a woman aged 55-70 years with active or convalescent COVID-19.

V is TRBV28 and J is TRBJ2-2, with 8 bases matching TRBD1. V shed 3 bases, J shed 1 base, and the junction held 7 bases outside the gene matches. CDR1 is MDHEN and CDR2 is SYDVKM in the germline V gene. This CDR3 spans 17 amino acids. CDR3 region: CASSFVGGTGNTGELFF. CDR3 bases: TGTGCCAGCAGTTTTGTTGGGGGGACAGGGAACACCGGGGAGCTGTTTTTT.

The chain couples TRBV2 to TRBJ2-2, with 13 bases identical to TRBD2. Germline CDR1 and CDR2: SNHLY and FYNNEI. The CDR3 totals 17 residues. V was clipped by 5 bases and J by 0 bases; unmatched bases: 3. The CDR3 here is CASSMTSGGSNTGELFF. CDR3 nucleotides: TGTGCCAGCAGTATGACTAGCGGGGGGTCGAACACCGGGGAGCTGTTTTTT. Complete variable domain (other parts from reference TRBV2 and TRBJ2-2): EPEVTQTPSHQVTQMGQEVILRCVPISNHLYFYWYRQILGQKVEFLVSFYNNEISEKSEIFDDQFSVERPDGSNFTLKIRSTKLEDSAMYFCASSMTSGGSNTGELFFGEGSRLTVL.

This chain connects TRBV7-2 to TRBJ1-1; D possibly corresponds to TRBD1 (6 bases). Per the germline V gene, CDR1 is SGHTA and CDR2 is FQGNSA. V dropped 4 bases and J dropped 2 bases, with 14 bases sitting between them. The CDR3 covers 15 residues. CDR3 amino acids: CASSSKRTVNTEAFF. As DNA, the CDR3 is TGTGCCAGCAGCTCCAAGAGGACAGTTAACACTGAAGCTTTCTTT.

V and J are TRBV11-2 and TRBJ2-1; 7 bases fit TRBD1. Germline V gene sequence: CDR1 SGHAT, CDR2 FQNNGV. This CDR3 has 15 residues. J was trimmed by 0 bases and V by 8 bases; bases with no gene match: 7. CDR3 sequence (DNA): TGTGCCAGCGAACGCACAGGGGACTCCTACAATGAGCAGTTCTTC. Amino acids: CASERTGDSYNEQFF.

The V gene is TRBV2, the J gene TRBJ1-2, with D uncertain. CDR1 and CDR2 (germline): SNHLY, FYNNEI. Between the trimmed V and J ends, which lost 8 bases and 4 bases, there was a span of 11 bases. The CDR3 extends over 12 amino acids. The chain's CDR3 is CASHLGVYGYTF. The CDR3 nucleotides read TGTGCCAGCCACCTCGGGGTCTATGGCTACACCTTC.